This is a list of T cell receptor beta chains from one sample in a study of shared clonotypes between healthy human individuals. TCRdb's copy holds only in-frame clones and misses some; the assay was immunoSEQ multiplex PCR. The sample includes fewer than 1.4 million clones, 70% to 80% of them seen just once. Sequenced input: memory CD4+ T cells from PBMCs. The receptor set was obtained from a man aged 18 to 29 in good health. Some clones in this sample may be carry-over from other donors' samples. Each CDR3 is given with its conserved first and last residue. The D gene is left open where the match is weak. Only part of the rows carry a size: once, few, many, or a class if the clone is expanded.

CDR3 protein: CASRVTGGETQYF; CDR3 DNA: TGTGCCAGCAGAGTAACAGGGGGAGAGACCCAGTACTTC; V gene: TRBV6-5; clone size: NA; D gene: TRBD1; J gene: TRBJ2-5
CDR3 protein: CASSHRTGGRGGYTF; CDR3 DNA: TGTGCCAGCAGCCATAGGACAGGGGGCCGGGGTGGCTACACCTTC; V gene: TRBV28; clone size: NA; D gene: TRBD1; J gene: TRBJ1-2
CDR3 protein: CACPRGASSYGYTF; CDR3 DNA: TGTGCCTGCCCCAGGGGGGCGTCCAGTTATGGCTACACCTTC; V gene: TRBV30; clone size: NA; D gene: TRBD1; J gene: TRBJ1-2
CDR3 protein: CASSLVGSSYEQYF; CDR3 DNA: TGCGCCAGCAGCTTGGTGGGGAGCTCCTACGAGCAGTACTTC; V gene: TRBV5-1; clone size: NA; D gene: NA; J gene: TRBJ2-7
CDR3 protein: CASSLGGGNEKLFF; CDR3 DNA: TGCGCCAGCAGCTTGGGAGGGGGCAATGAAAAACTGTTTTTT; V gene: TRBV5-1; clone size: NA; D gene: TRBD1; J gene: TRBJ1-4
CDR3 protein: CASSLVSGGTGELFF; CDR3 DNA: TGTGCCAGCAGCTTAGTGTCAGGGGGCACCGGGGAGCTGTTTTTT; V gene: TRBV13; clone size: NA; D gene: TRBD1; J gene: TRBJ2-2
CDR3 protein: CASSRARAGAPHEQYF; CDR3 DNA: TGCGCCAGCAGCCGAGCTCGGGCGGGGGCGCCCCACGAGCAGTACTTC; V gene: TRBV4-3; clone size: NA; D gene: NA; J gene: TRBJ2-7
CDR3 protein: CASKCAYNEQFF; CDR3 DNA: TGCGCCAGTAAATGTGCCTACAATGAGCAGTTCTTC; V gene: TRBV10-1; clone size: few; D gene: NA; J gene: TRBJ2-1
CDR3 protein: CASSRSGTKSSYEQYF; CDR3 DNA: TGTGCCAGTAGTCGGTCGGGTACGAAGAGCTCCTACGAGCAGTACTTC; V gene: TRBV19; clone size: NA; D gene: NA; J gene: TRBJ2-7
CDR3 protein: CASSRRTSGFYEQYF; CDR3 DNA: TGTGCCAGCAGCAGAAGGACTAGCGGGTTCTACGAGCAGTACTTC; V gene: TRBV7-2; clone size: few; D gene: TRBD2; J gene: TRBJ2-7
CDR3 protein: CSVGAGPYYGYTF; CDR3 DNA: TGCAGCGTTGGGGCGGGACCCTACTATGGCTACACCTTC; V gene: TRBV29-1; clone size: NA; D gene: NA; J gene: TRBJ1-2
CDR3 protein: CASSPFDLAKNIQYF; CDR3 DNA: TGTGCCAGCAGCCCCTTCGACCTAGCCAAAAACATTCAGTACTTC; V gene: TRBV7-2; clone size: NA; D gene: NA; J gene: TRBJ2-4
CDR3 protein: CASSPGQTAAGELFF; CDR3 DNA: TGTGCCAGCAGCCCTGGACAAACCGCGGCCGGGGAGCTGTTTTTT; V gene: TRBV11-3; clone size: few; D gene: NA; J gene: TRBJ2-2
CDR3 protein: CASTPRGDRSGDTQYF; CDR3 DNA: TGTGCCAGCACCCCGCGGGGGGACAGGTCTGGAGATACGCAGTATTTT; V gene: TRBV9; clone size: NA; D gene: NA; J gene: TRBJ2-3
CDR3 protein: CASSLVLQSSENTEAFF; CDR3 DNA: TGTGCCAGCAGCTTAGTTCTTCAGAGCAGCGAAAACACTGAAGCTTTCTTT; V gene: TRBV7-8; clone size: NA; D gene: NA; J gene: TRBJ1-1
CDR3 protein: CASSRDTGELFF; CDR3 DNA: TGCGCCAGCAGCCGGGACACCGGGGAGCTGTTTTTT; V gene: TRBV5-1; clone size: NA; D gene: NA; J gene: TRBJ2-2
CDR3 protein: CASSSDRGGVSTGELFF; CDR3 DNA: TGTGCCAGCAGTTCCGACAGGGGAGGTGTGAGCACCGGGGAGCTGTTTTTT; V gene: TRBV27; clone size: NA; D gene: TRBD1; J gene: TRBJ2-2
CDR3 protein: CASSYWTFTGELFF; CDR3 DNA: TGCGCCAGCAGCTACTGGACGTTCACCGGGGAGCTGTTTTTT; V gene: TRBV5-1; clone size: few; D gene: NA; J gene: TRBJ2-2
CDR3 protein: CASSQVASGRDADTQYF; CDR3 DNA: TGCGCCAGCAGCCAAGTGGCTAGCGGGAGGGACGCAGATACGCAGTATTTT; V gene: TRBV4-1; clone size: few; D gene: TRBD2; J gene: TRBJ2-3
CDR3 protein: CASSLGVKANEKLFF; CDR3 DNA: TGCGCCAGCAGCTTGGGAGTCAAGGCTAATGAAAAACTGTTTTTT; V gene: TRBV5-1; clone size: NA; D gene: NA; J gene: TRBJ1-4
CDR3 protein: CASSQGGTPEAFF; CDR3 DNA: TGCGCCAGCAGCCAAGGGGGTACTCCTGAAGCTTTCTTT; V gene: TRBV4-3; clone size: once; D gene: NA; J gene: TRBJ1-1
CDR3 protein: CASSSGTGSPGNTIYF; CDR3 DNA: TGTGCCAGCAGCTCCGGGACAGGGTCCCCTGGAAACACCATATATTTT; V gene: TRBV5-8; clone size: NA; D gene: TRBD1; J gene: TRBJ1-3
CDR3 protein: CASSMNKQTYSNQPQHF; CDR3 DNA: TGTGCCAGTAGTATGAACAAGCAGACGTATAGCAATCAGCCCCAGCATTTT; V gene: TRBV19; clone size: NA; D gene: NA; J gene: TRBJ1-5
CDR3 protein: CASSYSRANVLTF; CDR3 DNA: TGTGCCAGCAGTTACTCTCGGGCCAACGTCCTGACTTTC; V gene: TRBV6-5; clone size: many; D gene: NA; J gene: TRBJ2-6
CDR3 protein: CASSVAVNYGYTF; CDR3 DNA: TGTGCCAGCAGTGTGGCGGTTAACTATGGCTACACCTTC; V gene: TRBV27; clone size: NA; D gene: NA; J gene: TRBJ1-2
CDR3 protein: CASSPGQGLRETPYEQYF; CDR3 DNA: TGTGCCAGCAGCCCGGGACAGGGGTTGCGGGAGACCCCCTACGAGCAGTACTTC; V gene: TRBV7-9; clone size: NA; D gene: TRBD1; J gene: TRBJ2-7
CDR3 protein: CASTISDPVYESQYF; CDR3 DNA: TGCGCCAGCACCATTTCTGACCCGGTTTACGAGTCCCAGTATTTT; V gene: TRBV5-1; clone size: NA; D gene: NA; J gene: TRBJ2-3
CDR3 protein: CASRILQSSTDTQYF; CDR3 DNA: TGTGCCAGCAGAATATTACAATCGTCCACAGATACGCAGTATTTT; V gene: TRBV6-6; clone size: NA; D gene: NA; J gene: TRBJ2-3
CDR3 protein: CASSIGQGRSYEQYF; CDR3 DNA: TGTGCCAGCAGCATCGGACAGGGCCGTTCCTACGAGCAGTACTTC; V gene: TRBV7-2; clone size: NA; D gene: TRBD1; J gene: TRBJ2-7
CDR3 protein: CASSYRRQNYEQYF; CDR3 DNA: TGTGCCAGCAGTTACCGCCGACAGAACTACGAGCAGTACTTC; V gene: TRBV6-5; clone size: NA; D gene: NA; J gene: TRBJ2-7
CDR3 protein: CASSSGTGIEQYF; CDR3 DNA: TGTGCCAGCAGCTCCGGGACAGGGATCGAGCAGTACTTC; V gene: TRBV6-6; clone size: NA; D gene: TRBD1; J gene: TRBJ2-7
CDR3 protein: CASNGAGIETQYF; CDR3 DNA: TGTGCCAGCAATGGGGCCGGGATCGAGACCCAGTACTTC; V gene: TRBV28; clone size: NA; D gene: NA; J gene: TRBJ2-5
CDR3 protein: CSVSGLTSTDTQYF; CDR3 DNA: TGCAGCGTTTCGGGACTGACTAGCACAGATACGCAGTATTTT; V gene: TRBV29-1; clone size: NA; D gene: NA; J gene: TRBJ2-3
CDR3 protein: CASSYSIGSGNTIYF; CDR3 DNA: TGTGCCAGCAGTTACTCTATAGGTTCTGGAAACACCATATATTTT; V gene: TRBV6-6; clone size: NA; D gene: NA; J gene: TRBJ1-3
CDR3 protein: CASRTLAPPYEQYF; CDR3 DNA: TGCGCCAGCAGGACACTCGCCCCCCCCTACGAGCAGTACTTC; V gene: TRBV5-1; clone size: NA; D gene: NA; J gene: TRBJ2-7
CDR3 protein: CASGDNLAGVRQYF; CDR3 DNA: TGTGCCAGCGGGGACAATCTAGCGGGAGTCAGGCAGTACTTC; V gene: TRBV28; clone size: NA; D gene: TRBD2; J gene: TRBJ2-7
CDR3 protein: CASNGGWTGAPDF; CDR3 DNA: TGTGCCAGCAATGGGGGCTGGACAGGGGCCCCCGATTTT; V gene: TRBV6-6; clone size: many; D gene: TRBD1; J gene: TRBJ1-4
CDR3 protein: CASSPPTGLAGETQYF; CDR3 DNA: TGTGCCAGCAGTCCTCCTACCGGGCTAGCGGGAGAGACCCAGTACTTC; V gene: TRBV5-4; clone size: many; D gene: TRBD2; J gene: TRBJ2-5
CDR3 protein: CASSPHPGTGGPEQFF; CDR3 DNA: TGTGCCAGCAGTCCCCATCCTGGGACAGGGGGCCCAGAGCAGTTCTTC; V gene: TRBV28; clone size: NA; D gene: TRBD1; J gene: TRBJ2-1
CDR3 protein: CASSERPGENYGYTF; CDR3 DNA: TGTGCCAGCAGTGAAAGACCGGGAGAAAACTATGGCTACACCTTC; V gene: TRBV6-1; clone size: NA; D gene: NA; J gene: TRBJ1-2
CDR3 protein: CASSLAGTGGASTEAFF; CDR3 DNA: TGCGCCAGCAGCTTGGCCGGGACAGGGGGCGCGAGCACTGAAGCTTTCTTT; V gene: TRBV5-1; clone size: NA; D gene: TRBD1; J gene: TRBJ1-1
CDR3 protein: CSGRRGGDEQYF; CDR3 DNA: TGCAGCGGCCGGCGGGGTGGGGACGAGCAGTACTTC; V gene: TRBV29-1; clone size: NA; D gene: NA; J gene: TRBJ2-7
CDR3 protein: CASSFSGTRWKLFF; CDR3 DNA: TGTGCCAGCAGTTTCTCGGGTACCCGGTGGAAACTGTTTTTT; V gene: TRBV27; clone size: NA; D gene: NA; J gene: TRBJ1-4
CDR3 protein: CASSLDRGSRQFF; CDR3 DNA: TGTGCCAGCAGCTTGGACAGGGGATCTCGGCAGTTCTTC; V gene: TRBV7-3; clone size: NA; D gene: TRBD1; J gene: TRBJ2-1
CDR3 protein: CASSAIGRGALNTEAFF; CDR3 DNA: TGTGCCAGCAGCGCGATCGGACGGGGGGCCCTGAACACTGAAGCTTTCTTT; V gene: TRBV7-3; clone size: NA; D gene: NA; J gene: TRBJ1-1
CDR3 protein: CASSNIKVNTIYF; CDR3 DNA: TGTGCCAGCAGTAACATCAAAGTGAACACCATATATTTT; V gene: TRBV6-5; clone size: once; D gene: NA; J gene: TRBJ1-3
CDR3 protein: CASRGAVNLYEQYF; CDR3 DNA: TGCGCCAGCAGGGGTGCGGTTAATCTATACGAGCAGTACTTC; V gene: TRBV5-1; clone size: NA; D gene: NA; J gene: TRBJ2-7